This T cell receptor (beta chain) was retrieved from a study of T cells expressing NK-cell markers. Study-wide findings and caveats: HCMV specificity of expanded NKG2C+ T cell clones remained unclear.

As to this clonotype: Its antigen is currently unknown.

Generation of TCR beta cDNA was performed by 5'RACE template switching incorporating UMIs. TCRdb reanalyzed the 5' RACE reads, giving one entry per CDR3 protein sequence and no DNA. The repertoire table contains about 260,000 distinct CDR3 sequences. This CDR3 region has 15 residues. Germline assignment: CDR1 SGHTA and CDR2 FQGNSA. The chain combines TRBV7-2 with TRBJ2-5; as DNA is missing, the TRBD2 call by TCRdb cannot be tested. Sequenced sample: blood T cells: a sorted CD56 or NKG2C T cell subset, CD4+ or CD8+ T cells, or bulk PBMC T cells (not recorded which). The clonotype comes from a woman between 18 and 70 years old in good health. The CDR3 protein is CASSWLAGGQETQYF. The whole variable domain, filled in from reference TRBV7-2 and TRBJ2-5, reads GAGVSQSPSNKVTEKGKDVELRCDPISGHTALYWYRQSLGQGLEFLIYFQGNSAPDKSGLPSDRFSAERTGGSVSTLTIQRTQQEDSAVYLCASSWLAGGQETQYFGPGTRLLVL.